This is a list of T cell receptor beta chains from one sample in a study of T cell responses to AZD1222 COVID-19 vaccine. Repertoires were generated with immunoSEQ multiplex PCR, while TCRdb's copy carries only in-frame clones and drops some. Here the sample spans over 130,000 clones, about 91% being singletons. The sequencing used peripheral blood, collected 28 days after the second AZD1222 dose. These receptors came from an adult who received the AZD1222 COVID-19 vaccine. Each CDR3 is given with its conserved first and last residue. The D gene is left open where the match is weak. Some rows mark clone size as missing; the rest say once, few, many or name a class of expanded clone.

size: .; D: .; V: TRBV25-1; J: TRBJ2-7; length: 14; CDR3: CASSDRLPHYEQYF; DNA: TGTGCCAGCAGTGATCGCCTACCTCACTACGAGCAGTACTTC
size: .; D: .; V: TRBV12-3/TRBV12-4; J: TRBJ1-1; length: 13; CDR3: CASSLGGLAEAFF; DNA: TGTGCCAGCAGTTTAGGCGGCCTGGCTGAAGCTTTCTTT
size: .; D: .; V: TRBV9; J: TRBJ2-2; length: 14; CDR3: CASSPEGLAGELFF; DNA: TGTGCCAGCAGCCCAGAAGGGTTGGCCGGGGAGCTGTTTTTT
size: .; D: TRBD2; V: TRBV3-1/TRBV3-2; J: TRBJ2-3; length: 17; CDR3: CASSQEVLAGTSRKQYF; DNA: TGTGCCAGCAGCCAAGAGGTTTTAGCGGGGACTTCTCGGAAGCAGTATTTT
size: once; D: .; V: TRBV7-2; J: TRBJ2-7; length: 14; CDR3: CASSPPRPPYEQYF; DNA: TGTGCCAGCAGCCCCCCCCGGCCTCCCTACGAGCAGTACTTC
size: .; D: .; V: TRBV5-4; J: TRBJ1-2; length: 14; CDR3: CASSLEPEAYGYTF; DNA: TGTGCCAGCAGCTTGGAACCAGAAGCCTATGGCTACACCTTC
size: once; D: .; V: TRBV3-1/TRBV3-2; J: TRBJ2-7; length: 14; CDR3: CASKDSVSSYEQYF; DNA: TGTGCCAGCAAAGATAGCGTTAGCTCCTACGAGCAGTACTTC
size: .; D: .; V: TRBV28; J: TRBJ2-3; length: 13; CDR3: CASSPSRPDTQYF; DNA: TGTGCCAGCAGTCCCTCCCGCCCGGATACGCAGTATTTT
size: .; D: TRBD1; V: TRBV5-1; J: TRBJ1-6; length: 16; CDR3: CASSRTAGQQNSPLHF; DNA: TGCGCCAGCAGCCGAACAGCGGGACAGCAAAATTCACCCCTCCACTTT
size: once; D: .; V: TRBV6-5; J: TRBJ1-4; length: 15; CDR3: CASSRSGDGAEKLFF; DNA: TGTGCCAGCAGTCGCTCTGGGGACGGGGCTGAAAAACTGTTTTTT
size: .; D: TRBD2; V: TRBV4-2; J: TRBJ2-7; length: 15; CDR3: CASSQGSGGTYEQYF; DNA: TGTGCCAGCAGCCAAGGCTCCGGGGGGACCTACGAGCAGTACTTC
size: .; D: .; V: TRBV29-1; J: TRBJ2-1; length: 16; CDR3: CSVVTRGASSYNEQFF; DNA: TGCAGCGTTGTGACTCGAGGGGCCAGCTCCTACAATGAGCAGTTCTTC
size: .; D: .; V: TRBV24-1; J: TRBJ2-1; length: 12; CDR3: CATSETRAEQFF; DNA: TGTGCCACCAGTGAGACCAGGGCTGAGCAGTTCTTC
size: once; D: TRBD1; V: TRBV6-2/TRBV6-3; J: TRBJ1-4; length: 17; CDR3: CASSDRDRGGRSEKLFF; DNA: TGTGCCAGCAGTGACCGGGACAGGGGAGGACGTTCTGAAAAACTGTTTTTT
size: once; D: TRBD2; V: TRBV5-1; J: TRBJ2-1; length: 15; CDR3: CASGSSGSSYNEQFF; DNA: TGCGCCAGCGGGTCTAGCGGGAGCTCCTACAATGAGCAGTTCTTC
size: .; D: .; V: TRBV11-2; J: TRBJ2-2; length: 12; CDR3: CASSFSSGELFF; DNA: TGTGCCAGCAGCTTCTCAAGCGGGGAGCTGTTTTTT
size: .; D: TRBD1; V: TRBV19; J: TRBJ2-7; length: 14; CDR3: CASSSTGGTVEQYF; DNA: TGTGCCAGTAGTTCAACAGGGGGGACAGTCGAGCAGTACTTC
size: .; D: .; V: TRBV4-2; J: TRBJ2-2; length: 16; CDR3: CASSQEDRSNTGELFF; DNA: TGTGCCAGCAGCCAAGAGGACAGATCGAACACCGGGGAGCTGTTTTTT
size: .; D: .; V: TRBV5-1; J: TRBJ2-2; length: 15; CDR3: CASRLTDMNTGELFF; DNA: TGCGCCAGCAGATTGACAGACATGAACACCGGGGAGCTGTTTTTT
size: .; D: .; V: TRBV6-2/TRBV6-3; J: TRBJ2-7; length: 13; CDR3: CASSYGQGNEQYF; DNA: TGTGCCAGCAGTTATGGGCAGGGGAACGAGCAGTACTTC
size: .; D: .; V: TRBV15; J: TRBJ1-2; length: 14; CDR3: CATSRETANYGYTF; DNA: TGTGCCACCAGCAGAGAAACAGCTAACTATGGCTACACCTTC
size: .; D: TRBD2; V: TRBV7-9; J: TRBJ2-5; length: 16; CDR3: CASSLALAGPQETQYF; DNA: TGTGCCAGCAGCTTAGCCCTAGCGGGACCCCAAGAGACCCAGTACTTC
size: .; D: .; V: TRBV28; J: TRBJ1-1; length: 13; CDR3: CASSPGGVMEAFF; DNA: TGTGCCAGCAGTCCGGGGGGGGTGATGGAAGCTTTCTTT
size: once; D: .; V: TRBV12-3/TRBV12-4; J: TRBJ1-3; length: 12; CDR3: CASSPTGNTIYF; DNA: TGTGCCAGCAGCCCCACGGGTAACACCATATATTTT
size: .; D: .; V: TRBV9; J: TRBJ2-1; length: 15; CDR3: CASSLESRTDNEQFF; DNA: TGTGCCAGCAGCTTAGAGAGTAGGACCGACAATGAGCAGTTCTTC
size: .; D: TRBD2; V: TRBV4-3; J: TRBJ2-7; length: 14; CDR3: CASSPWTSAHEQYF; DNA: TGCGCCAGCAGCCCCTGGACTAGCGCCCACGAGCAGTACTTC
size: once; D: .; V: TRBV7-3; J: TRBJ1-1; length: 13; CDR3: CATREGWNTEAFF; DNA: TGTGCCACCCGGGAGGGATGGAACACTGAAGCTTTCTTT
size: .; D: .; V: TRBV9; J: TRBJ2-1; length: 16; CDR3: CASSVDGRMGVNEQFF; DNA: TGTGCCAGCAGCGTAGACGGTAGAATGGGCGTCAATGAGCAGTTCTTC
size: .; D: .; V: TRBV12-3/TRBV12-4; J: TRBJ2-6; length: 13; CDR3: CASRATGANVLTF; DNA: TGTGCCTCCAGGGCCACGGGGGCCAACGTCCTGACTTTC
size: once; D: TRBD2; V: TRBV7-3; J: TRBJ2-5; length: 14; CDR3: CASSLGAGGETQYF; DNA: TGTGCCAGCAGCTTAGGGGCGGGAGGGGAGACCCAGTACTTC
size: .; D: .; V: TRBV18; J: TRBJ1-5; length: 13; CDR3: CASSGGDNQPQHF; DNA: TGTGCCAGCTCGGGTGGGGACAATCAGCCCCAGCATTTT
size: .; D: .; V: TRBV28; J: TRBJ1-2; length: 14; CDR3: CASSFGLRVYGYTF; DNA: TGTGCCAGCAGTTTCGGGCTGAGGGTCTATGGCTACACCTTC
size: few; D: TRBD1; V: TRBV4-2; J: TRBJ1-2; length: 17; CDR3: CASSQVVTGGIHYGYTF; DNA: TGTGCCAGCAGCCAAGTGGTTACAGGGGGCATACACTATGGCTACACCTTC
size: .; D: .; V: TRBV6-4; J: TRBJ1-2; length: 13; CDR3: CASSPDSNYGYTF; DNA: TGTGCCAGCAGCCCTGACAGTAACTATGGCTACACCTTC
size: .; D: .; V: TRBV27; J: TRBJ2-1; length: 14; CDR3: CASNHVGGSNEQFF; DNA: TGTGCCAGCAACCACGTAGGAGGGTCCAATGAGCAGTTCTTC
size: .; D: TRBD2; V: TRBV7-2; J: TRBJ2-3; length: 17; CDR3: CASSLGLAGVTTDTQYF; DNA: TGTGCCAGCAGCTTGGGTCTAGCGGGCGTTACCACAGATACGCAGTATTTT
size: .; D: .; V: TRBV28; J: TRBJ2-7; length: 14; CDR3: CASSPAWQVYEQYF; DNA: TGTGCCAGCAGTCCCGCATGGCAGGTATACGAGCAGTACTTC
size: .; D: TRBD1; V: TRBV6-5; J: TRBJ2-7; length: 13; CDR3: CATQPGQGYEQYF; DNA: TGTGCCACCCAACCGGGACAGGGCTACGAGCAGTACTTC
size: .; D: .; V: TRBV5-1; J: TRBJ2-2; length: 16; CDR3: CASSSRTAGNTGELFF; DNA: TGCGCCAGCAGCTCCAGGACAGCGGGCAACACCGGGGAGCTGTTTTTT
size: .; D: .; V: TRBV28; J: TRBJ2-6; length: 17; CDR3: CASSLRWHSSGANVLTF; DNA: TGTGCCAGCAGTTTACGGTGGCACTCCTCTGGGGCCAACGTCCTGACTTTC
size: once; D: .; V: TRBV21-1; J: TRBJ1-6; length: 14; CDR3: CACRTDRSNSPLHF; DNA: TGTGCCTGCCGCACTGACAGGAGTAATTCACCCCTCCACTTT
size: .; D: .; V: TRBV7-9; J: TRBJ1-2; length: 13; CDR3: CASSYGLALGYTF; DNA: TGTGCCAGCAGCTACGGCCTGGCTTTAGGCTACACCTTC
size: .; D: .; V: TRBV5-4; J: TRBJ1-1; length: 13; CDR3: CASSLQESTEAFF; DNA: TGTGCCAGCAGTCTACAGGAAAGCACTGAAGCTTTCTTT
size: .; D: .; V: TRBV28; J: TRBJ1-2; length: 14; CDR3: CASSSRGPVYGYTF; DNA: TGTGCCAGCAGTTCAAGGGGACCCGTCTATGGCTACACCTTC
size: .; D: TRBD1; V: TRBV2; J: TRBJ1-3; length: 16; CDR3: CASSLGQPSSGNTIYF; DNA: TGTGCCAGCAGTCTGGGACAGCCAAGCTCTGGAAACACCATATATTTT
size: .; D: .; V: TRBV19; J: TRBJ1-5; length: 14; CDR3: CASSEGRVVQPQHF; DNA: TGTGCCAGTAGCGAGGGCAGGGTGGTTCAGCCCCAGCATTTT
size: .; D: TRBD1; V: TRBV7-8; J: TRBJ1-6; length: 14; CDR3: CASSFDRADSPLHF; DNA: TGTGCCAGCAGCTTCGACAGGGCTGATTCACCCCTCCACTTT
size: .; D: TRBD1; V: TRBV6-2/TRBV6-3; J: TRBJ1-2; length: 14; CDR3: CASSYFDRAEGYTF; DNA: TGTGCCAGCAGTTACTTCGACAGGGCGGAAGGCTACACCTTC
size: .; D: TRBD1; V: TRBV7-2; J: TRBJ1-3; length: 15; CDR3: CASSLIGTGRNTIYF; DNA: TGTGCCAGCAGCTTAATTGGGACAGGCCGAAACACCATATATTTT
size: .; D: .; V: TRBV28; J: TRBJ1-5; length: 15; CDR3: CASSFGVPHQRPQHF; DNA: TGTGCCAGCAGTTTCGGGGTACCTCATCAGCGGCCCCAGCATTTT
size: .; D: .; V: TRBV15; J: TRBJ1-2; length: 12; CDR3: CATSTHDYGYTF; DNA: TGTGCCACCAGCACCCATGACTATGGCTACACCTTC
size: .; D: .; V: TRBV19; J: TRBJ1-5; length: 14; CDR3: CASSIQADDQPQHF; DNA: TGTGCCAGTAGTATACAGGCAGACGATCAGCCCCAGCATTTT
size: .; D: TRBD2; V: TRBV5-1; J: TRBJ2-3; length: 15; CDR3: CASSLGLGGTDTQYF; DNA: TGCGCCAGCAGCTTGGGTCTGGGAGGGACAGATACGCAGTATTTT
size: .; D: .; V: TRBV30; J: TRBJ2-5; length: 13; CDR3: CAWSVKLAETQYF; DNA: TGTGCCTGGAGTGTCAAACTAGCAGAGACCCAGTACTTC